The rows below give T cell receptor beta chains drawn from one sample of a study of T cells in narcolepsy. Profiled with immunoSEQ multiplex PCR; TCRdb holds only in-frame clones, not every one. This table has approximately 25,000 clones, roughly 80% appearing once. The sample was CD45RA- memory CD4+ T cells from PBMCs. Every receptor here comes from a human donor with narcolepsy. Both conserved end residues are part of each CDR3. The D gene is left open where the match is weak. Not every row has a clone size; where given, it reads once, few, many or a size class.

>.|.|TRBV14|TRBJ2-7|13
CASSQVPDYEQYF
TGTGCCAGCAGCCAAGTTCCCGACTACGAGCAGTACTTC
>.|.|TRBV7-3|TRBJ1-1|13
CASSFSPDTEAFF
TGTGCCAGCAGCTTTAGCCCGGACACTGAAGCTTTCTTT
>.|.|TRBV11-1|TRBJ2-6|17
CASSLSELASGANVLTF
TGTGCCAGCAGCTTATCGGAACTAGCTTCTGGGGCCAACGTCCTGACTTTC
>TRBD2|.|TRBV5-4|TRBJ2-7|16
CASSKGTSGSGYEQYF
TGTGCCAGCAGCAAAGGGACTAGCGGGAGTGGGTACGAGCAGTACTTC
>TRBD2|.|TRBV19|TRBJ2-5|18
CASSRASGGQLDQETQYF
TGTGCCAGTAGTAGGGCTAGCGGGGGCCAACTTGATCAAGAGACCCAGTACTTC
>.|.|TRBV30|TRBJ1-1|12
CAWAAPNTEAFF
TGTGCCTGGGCGGCCCCGAACACTGAAGCTTTCTTT
>.|.|TRBV28|TRBJ2-7|14
CASSAAGVGYEQYF
TGTGCCAGCAGTGCCGCAGGGGTGGGGTACGAGCAGTACTTC
>.|.|TRBV6-5|TRBJ1-2|11
CATWGFGGYTF
TGTGCCACTTGGGGTTTCGGGGGCTACACCTTC
>.|once|TRBV5-1|TRBJ2-1|17
CASSPGSSWSSYNEQFF
TGCGCCAGCAGCCCGGGGTCTAGCTGGTCCTCCTACAATGAGCAGTTCTTC
>TRBD1|.|TRBV23-1|TRBJ2-3|17
CASSQPGTGPRADTQYF
TGCGCCAGCAGTCAACCCGGGACAGGCCCCAGAGCAGATACGCAGTATTTT
>TRBD2|.|TRBV2|TRBJ2-3|16
CASRKLAGGSRDTQYF
TGTGCCAGCAGGAAGCTAGCGGGGGGGTCCAGGGATACGCAGTATTTT
>TRBD1|.|TRBV6-1|TRBJ1-2|16
CASSDGTGATNYGYTF
TGTGCCAGCAGTGACGGGACAGGGGCTACTAACTATGGCTACACCTTC
>.|.|TRBV27|TRBJ1-2|14
CASSLKGYNYGYTF
TGTGCCAGCAGCTTGAAAGGTTATAACTATGGCTACACCTTC
>.|.|TRBV7-9|TRBJ1-3|16
CASSFPPQPDGNTIYF
TGTGCCAGCAGCTTCCCCCCCCAACCAGACGGAAACACCATATATTTT
>TRBD2|few|TRBV5-6|TRBJ2-3|16
CASSETGLAVTDTQYF
TGTGCCAGCAGCGAAACAGGACTAGCGGTCACAGATACGCAGTATTTT
>.|.|TRBV9|TRBJ2-7|16
CASSVADRLGIHEQYF
TGTGCCAGCAGCGTAGCCGACAGGTTAGGGATCCACGAGCAGTACTTC
>.|.|TRBV13|TRBJ1-2|13
CASSSRNNYGYTF
TGTGCCAGCAGCAGCAGGAACAACTATGGCTACACCTTC
>.|.|TRBV11-2|TRBJ2-3|15
CASSSPRDSTDTQYF
TGTGCCAGCAGCTCCCCCCGGGATAGCACAGATACGCAGTATTTT
>.|.|TRBV11-3|TRBJ1-1|12
CASSINTREAFF
TGTGCCAGCAGCATTAACACCCGAGAAGCTTTCTTT
>TRBD1|.|TRBV19|TRBJ1-2|16
CASSMGPSGQGGGYTF
TGTGCCAGTAGTATGGGACCTTCGGGACAGGGAGGTGGCTACACCTTC
>TRBD2|.|TRBV6-5|TRBJ2-3|15
CASSSRAGVEDTQYF
TGTGCCAGCAGTTCTCGAGCGGGGGTGGAAGATACGCAGTATTTT
>.|few|TRBV27|TRBJ2-1|17
CASSLGWGSSSYNEQFF
TGTGCCAGCAGTTTAGGTTGGGGGAGTTCCTCCTACAATGAGCAGTTCTTC
>TRBD1|.|TRBV28|TRBJ1-5|13
CASRRTGEQPQHF
TGTGCCAGCAGGAGGACAGGCGAGCAGCCCCAGCATTTT
>.|.|TRBV7-2|TRBJ2-4|12
CASSLDRAIQYF
TGTGCCAGCAGCTTAGACAGGGCCATTCAGTACTTC
>.|once|TRBV6-5|TRBJ2-7|14
CASSEMGGAYEQYF
TGTGCCAGCAGTGAAATGGGCGGAGCCTACGAGCAGTACTTC
>.|.|TRBV5-4|TRBJ1-4|14
CASSSRATNEKLFF
TGTGCCAGCAGCTCCCGGGCGACTAATGAAAAACTGTTTTTT
>TRBD2|.|TRBV27|TRBJ2-5|13
CASSSTSGETQYF
TGTGCCAGCAGTTCAACTAGCGGTGAGACCCAGTACTTC
>TRBD2|.|TRBV7-6|TRBJ2-3|16
CASSFVAGGPTDTQYF
TGTGCCAGCAGCTTCGTAGCGGGGGGGCCGACAGATACGCAGTATTTT
>TRBD1|.|TRBV14|TRBJ1-1|12
CASSPVTGLAFF
TGTGCCAGCAGCCCAGTGACAGGGTTGGCTTTCTTT
>TRBD2|.|TRBV4-2|TRBJ2-3|16
CASSQDLRGARDTQYF
TGTGCCAGCAGCCAAGATCTGCGGGGGGCAAGAGATACGCAGTATTTT
>.|.|TRBV6-5|TRBJ2-7|11
CASSPAYEQYF
TGTGCCAGCAGCCCCGCCTACGAGCAGTACTTC
>TRBD1|.|TRBV11-3|TRBJ1-2|15
CASSLIGTGAHGYTF
TGTGCCAGCAGCTTAATCGGGACAGGGGCTCATGGCTACACCTTC
>.|.|TRBV7-2|TRBJ1-2|12
CASSLEGYGYTF
TGTGCCAGCAGCTTAGAGGGCTATGGCTACACCTTC
>.|.|TRBV10-3|TRBJ1-2|18
CAIMNPGTLPDLLGGYTF
TGTGCCATCATGAACCCAGGGACTCTCCCGGATTTGCTAGGTGGCTACACCTTC
>.|.|TRBV27|TRBJ2-1|11
CASSTNNEQFF
TGTGCCAGCAGTACCAACAATGAGCAGTTCTTC
>.|.|TRBV9|TRBJ2-2|13
CASSVEGIGELFF
TGTGCCAGCAGCGTAGAAGGGATCGGGGAGCTGTTTTTT
>.|.|TRBV27|TRBJ1-5|15
CASSLGAGGNQPQHF
TGTGCCAGCAGTTTAGGGGCAGGGGGCAATCAGCCCCAGCATTTT
>TRBD1|.|TRBV6-5|TRBJ1-2|14
CASSYSLTGGGYTF
TGTGCCAGCAGTTACTCGTTGACAGGGGGTGGCTACACCTTC
>.|.|TRBV5-6|TRBJ2-7|12
CASSPTGYEQYF
TGTGCCAGCAGCCCCACAGGGTACGAGCAGTACTTC
>TRBD1|few|TRBV6-1|TRBJ2-3|17
CASSEAATGLGTDTQYF
TGTGCCAGCAGTGAAGCGGCGACAGGGTTGGGCACAGATACGCAGTATTTT
>.|.|TRBV28|TRBJ2-7|15
CASSLSSTGIYEQYF
TGTGCCAGCAGTTTATCATCCACAGGGATCTACGAGCAGTACTTC
>.|.|TRBV5-1|TRBJ2-7|13
CASSLDRAYEQYF
TGCGCCAGCAGCTTGGACAGGGCCTACGAGCAGTACTTC
>.|.|TRBV29-1|TRBJ1-1|12
CSVSRRNTEAFF
TGCAGCGTGAGTAGGCGGAACACTGAAGCTTTCTTT
>.|.|TRBV4-3|TRBJ1-4|16
CASSQDVYRPEEKLFF
TGCGCCAGCAGCCAAGATGTCTACAGGCCGGAGGAAAAACTGTTTTTT
>.|once|TRBV29-1|TRBJ2-6|16
CSVVSTNSTGANVLTF
TGCAGCGTTGTCTCGACAAATTCGACTGGGGCCAACGTCCTGACTTTC
>TRBD2|.|TRBV2|TRBJ2-7|16
CASSVGWLAGVHEQYF
TGTGCCAGCAGTGTAGGGTGGCTAGCGGGAGTACACGAGCAGTACTTC
>.|.|TRBV27|TRBJ2-7|16
CASSLRSHYSSYEQYF
TGTGCCAGCAGTTTACGCAGCCACTACTCCTCCTACGAGCAGTACTTC
>TRBD1|once|TRBV30|TRBJ2-6|17
CAWSVRTGGSGANVLTF
TGTGCCTGGAGTGTACGGACAGGGGGCTCTGGGGCCAACGTCCTGACTTTC
>TRBD1|.|TRBV28|TRBJ1-2|14
CASSLGGQNYGYTF
TGTGCCAGCAGTTTAGGGGGACAGAACTATGGCTACACCTTC
>TRBD1|.|TRBV11-2|TRBJ1-1|14
CASSLAGGRTEAFF
TGTGCCAGCAGCTTAGCAGGGGGCCGAACTGAAGCTTTCTTT
>.|.|TRBV28|TRBJ2-7|13
CASSGIKAHEQYF
TGTGCCAGTTCAGGGATCAAGGCTCACGAGCAGTACTTC
>TRBD1|.|TRBV30|TRBJ1-2|12
CAWKGTGYGYTF
TGTGCCTGGAAAGGGACAGGGTATGGCTACACCTTC
>.|.|TRBV28|TRBJ2-1|14
CASSFRQVGNEQFF
TGTGCCAGCAGTTTCCGACAGGTGGGGAATGAGCAGTTCTTC